The 21 T cell receptor beta chains given below trace back to one sample, sequenced in a study of blood T cell repertoires in COVID-19. The protocol was immunoSEQ multiplex PCR, while the TCRdb copy is restricted to in-frame clones and leaves out a portion. The sample yields some 140,000 clones, 84% seen once. The sequencing input was peripheral blood. These receptors all stem from an elderly woman with acute or convalescent COVID-19.

This chain connects TRBV19 to TRBJ1-5, with TRBD1 matching 7 bases. Germline-derived CDR1 and CDR2 are LNHDA and SQIVND (reference sequence). This CDR3 has 19 amino acids. V was pared by 8 bases and J by 1 base, with 20 bases of the junction left unmatched. The CDR3: CASSLTPGTVILSNQPQHF. CDR3 in DNA: TGTGCCAGTTCTCTCACCCCCGGGACAGTCATCTTAAGCAATCAGCCCCAGCATTTT.

In its sample, this clone was seen once. J is TRBJ1-2 and V is TRBV27; tentatively, D is TRBD1 (6 bases). The CDR3 is 14 residues long. V was trimmed by 11 bases and J by 3 bases, leaving 19 bases between them. Germline loops: CDR1 MNHEY, CDR2 SMNVEV (reference sequence). This CDR3 is CAGGGPRRDYGYTF. CDR3 sequence (DNA): TGTGCCGGGGGGGGGCCCCGGCGGGACTATGGCTACACCTTC.

In its sample, this clone was seen a few times. The V call is TRBV3-1 (or the pseudogene TRBV3-2), the J call TRBJ2-7; 11 bases map to TRBD2. After removal of 1 base from V and 1 base from J, the junction contained 0 bases not matched to a gene. Germline V gives CDR1 LGHDT, CDR2 YNNKEL (reference sequence). The CDR3 totals 15 residues. The CDR3 reads CASSQVAGGSYEQYF. For the CDR3, the DNA is TGTGCCAGCAGCCAAGTAGCGGGAGGGTCCTACGAGCAGTACTTC.

The rearrangement joins TRBV5-6 to TRBJ1-1, with D possibly TRBD1 on 6 matching bases. The CDR3 is made up of 14 amino acids. V shed 4 bases and J shed 4 bases, with 14 bases lying between them. Germline V CDR1 and CDR2: SGHDT, YYEEEE. The CDR3 is CASSLRGHGTEAFF. CDR3 DNA sequence: TGTGCCAGCAGCCTCCGGGGACACGGCACTGAAGCTTTCTTT.

This clone showed up many times. This chain joins TRBV4-1 and TRBJ1-4; D is ambiguous. The CDR3 totals 15 residues. Trimming took 1 base from V and 5 from J, leaving 11 bases between them. Germline CDR1 reads MGHRA; CDR2 reads YSYEKL. CDR3 bases: TGCGCCAGCAGCCAAGCCGGTAGCGGAAATGAAAAACTGTTTTTT. This gives the protein CASSQAGSGNEKLFF.

This chain links TRBV30 with TRBJ1-3; a weak D match, TRBD1 (6 bases). This CDR3 spans 14 amino acids. The germline CDR1 and CDR2 sequences are GTSNPN and SVGIG (reference sequence). V lost 4 bases, J lost 0 bases, and 10 bases lay in between. CDR3 sequence: CAWTQGFSGNTIYF. DNA of the CDR3: TGTGCCTGGACTCAGGGGTTCTCTGGAAACACCATATATTTT. The variable domain in full, with the rest retrieved from reference TRBV30 and TRBJ1-3, is SQTIHQWPATLVQPVGSPLSLECTVEGTSNPNLYWYRQAAGRGLQLLFYSVGIGQISSEVPQNLSASRPQDRQFILSSKKLLLSDSGFYLCAWTQGFSGNTIYFGEGSWLTVV.

The chain carries TRBV5-1 and TRBJ1-2; a possible D gene is TRBD1 (6 bases). From germline, CDR1 is SGHRS and CDR2 YFSETQ. The germline V and J ends were trimmed by 5 bases and 2 bases, with 16 bases remaining between them. This CDR3 is 15 amino acids long. The CDR3 region is CASSHDRSRNYGYTF. In DNA, the CDR3 is TGCGCCAGCAGTCACGACAGGTCTAGAAACTATGGCTACACCTTC.

On this clone itself: The sample has other DNA sequences that encode this CDR3 too. This chain uses TRBV18 with TRBJ1-6; weak D call: TRBD1 (6 bases). The CDR3 runs 15 residues. Germline CDR1 reads KGHSH; CDR2 reads LQKENI. Trimming took 6 bases from V and 10 from J, leaving 19 bases between them. CDR3 loop: CASSPRGRGSSPLHF. CDR3 coding DNA: TGTGCCAGCTCCCCTCGGGGCAGGGGAAGCTCACCCCTCCACTTT. The variable domain in full, with the rest retrieved from reference TRBV18 and TRBJ1-6, is NAGVMQNPRHLVRRRGQEARLRCSPMKGHSHVYWYRQLPEEGLKFMVYLQKENIIDESGMPKERFSAEFPKEGPSILRIQQVVRGDSAAYFCASSPRGRGSSPLHFGNGTRLTVT.

The chain uses TRBV5-4 and TRBJ2-1; 7 positions match TRBD1. There are 12 residues in the CDR3. J was trimmed by 9 bases and V by 4 bases; bases with no gene match: 4. The germline V gene encodes CDR1 SGHNT and CDR2 YYREEE (reference sequence). The CDR3 DNA reads TGTGCCAGCAGCCCCGGGGACAGTGAGCAGTTCTTC. It yields the protein CASSPGDSEQFF. Filled out from reference TRBV5-4 and TRBJ2-1, the complete variable domain reads ETGVTQSPTHLIKTRGQQVTLRCSSQSGHNTVSWYQQALGQGPQFIFQYYREEENGRGNFPPRFSGLQFPNYSSELNVNALELDDSALYLCASSPGDSEQFFGPGTRLTVL.

This chain connects TRBV21-1 to TRBJ2-1; TRBD1 is the table's D call and was not checked against the DNA. TRBV21-1 is a known pseudogene. The CDR3 is 17 amino acids. Written as DNA, the CDR3 is TGTGCCAGCAGCCACAGGTGCCCCGGACAGGGGGTTAGTGAGCAGTTCTTC. This gives the protein CASSHRCPGQGVSEQFF.

The chain recombines TRBV21-1 with TRBJ1-4. TRBV21-1 is tagged as a pseudogene. This CDR3 spans 13 amino acids. The CDR3 protein is CASSNRANEKLFF. The DNA for the CDR3 is TGTGCCAGCAGCAACCGGGCTAATGAAAAACTGTTTTTT.

V usage is TRBV9 and J usage is TRBJ1-3, with D possibly TRBD1 on 5 matching bases. This CDR3 has 16 amino acids. The V and J ends lost 4 bases and 3 bases respectively, with 17 bases between them. Germline V CDR1 and CDR2: SGDLS, YYNGEE. The CDR3 DNA follows: TGTGCCAGCAGCACCCAAGTGGACACCCGTGGAAACACCATATATTTT. Its translation: CASSTQVDTRGNTIYF.

In the case of this clone: One end of the junction fails to match germline, which may point to a read error. The J gene is TRBJ1-5, the V gene TRBV19; D unclear. This CDR3 spans 15 amino acids. Germline V gene sequence: CDR1 LNHDA, CDR2 SQIVND (reference sequence). In DNA, the CDR3 is TGTGCAAGTACCATGACGAGCGATAGCAATCAGCCCCAGCATTTT. Its translation: CASTMTSDSNQPQHF.

This rearrangement joins TRBV10-2 to TRBJ2-5; 7 positions agree with TRBD2. V was clipped by 6 bases and J by 5 bases; unmatched bases: 9. The V gene's germline CDR1 is WSHSY and CDR2 SAAADI. The CDR3 length is 14 residues. The CDR3 DNA is TGCGCCAGCAGCGAAGGACTAGTAGTCGAGACCCAGTACTTC. Translated, it gives CASSEGLVVETQYF.

In its sample, this clone was seen once. V is TRBV5-5 and J is TRBJ1-3; D may be TRBD1 (6 bases). The CDR3 has 17 residues. Germline V gene lookup returns CDR1 SGHKS and CDR2 YYEKEE (reference sequence). V dropped 1 base and J dropped 0 bases, with 14 bases sitting between them. CDR3 amino acids: CASSLRAGQSSGNTIYF. The DNA of the CDR3 is TGTGCCAGCAGCTTGAGGGCTGGACAGAGCTCTGGAAACACCATATATTTT.

The chain is built from TRBV7-9 and TRBJ2-5; 8 nucleotides match TRBD1. The CDR3 extends over 17 amino acids. Germline assignment: CDR1 SEHNR and CDR2 FQNEAQ (reference sequence). Trimming cost V 1 base and J 5 bases; bases outside gene matches: 12. In nucleotides, the CDR3 is TGTGCCAGCAGCTTAGGGGCGCGGCAGGGGGCGGGCGAGACCCAGTACTTC. Translating gives CASSLGARQGAGETQYF.

The chain has TRBV21-1 and TRBJ1-5. TRBV21-1 is a known pseudogene. The CDR3 length is 16 residues. The CDR3 spells CASSKAGGMSNQPQHF. The CDR3 DNA follows: TGTGCCAGCAGCAAAGCCGGGGGTATGAGCAATCAGCCCCAGCATTTT.

V and J are TRBV18 and TRBJ2-1; 10 nucleotides agree with TRBD2. V shed 1 base, J shed 5 bases, and the junction held 5 bases outside the gene matches. The CDR3 contains 16 residues. Germline V lookup: CDR1 KGHSH, CDR2 LQKENI. In DNA form, the CDR3 reads TGTGCCAGCTCACCACAGGTAGCGGGGGGACACAATGAGCAGTTCTTC. Encoded protein: CASSPQVAGGHNEQFF.

The gene calls are TRBV7-2 and TRBJ2-3, with 9 bases matching TRBD2. Germline trimming cut 5 bases from V and 4 bases from J; bases unmatched to any gene: 10. The length of the CDR3 is 16 residues. Per the germline V gene, CDR1 is SGHTA and CDR2 is FQGNSA. The CDR3 loop is CASSPLRGGAPDTQYF. CDR3 DNA: TGTGCCAGCAGCCCCCTTCGCGGGGGGGCTCCAGATACGCAGTATTTT. The variable domain in full, completed from reference TRBV7-2 and TRBJ2-3, reads GAGVSQSPSNKVTEKGKDVELRCDPISGHTALYWYRQSLGQGLEFLIYFQGNSAPDKSGLPSDRFSAERTGGSVSTLTIQRTQQEDSAVYLCASSPLRGGAPDTQYFGPGTRLTVL.

The V and J genes are TRBV27 and TRBJ2-5; no clear D gene. CDR3 length equals 13 residues. The V gene lost 6 bases and the J gene lost 5 bases, with 13 bases spanning the gap. Per germline, CDR1 MNHEY and CDR2 SMNVEV (reference sequence). The CDR3 region is CASSPDILETQYF. CDR3 nucleotide sequence: TGTGCCAGCAGCCCCGACATTCTGGAGACCCAGTACTTC.

The rearrangement uses TRBV7-2 and TRBJ2-7; 9 bases are shared with TRBD1. The germline CDR1 and CDR2 sequences are SGHTA and FQGNSA. The CDR3 extends over 16 amino acids. The ends lost 4 bases at V and 0 bases at J; junction bases unmatched: 7. CDR3 protein: CASSYPWGQGSYEQYF. CDR3 sequence (DNA): TGTGCCAGCAGCTACCCCTGGGGACAGGGCTCCTACGAGCAGTACTTC.